The subject of this entry is one TCR beta chain. Its cognate antigen is unknown. Primed by a sample-barcoded 5' primer and a J-beta primer mix, a second PCR proceeded for about 6 to 11 cycles. Via MiXCR, TCRdb re-called the 5' RACE reads, giving one row per CDR3 protein. The sample yields roughly 800,000 distinct CDR3 sequences, around 25% seen once. The record originates from a study of blood T cells in healthy people across ages. Study-wide points: No one knew whether donors had CMV, which possibly confounded expanded clonotype changes.

These data were also reused for a study on T cells of mothers and their children. In that study: A few healthy Caucasian mothers gave samples, and so did their six children. Sequencing got over 8.5 million TCR beta CDR3 reads from each mother and several million from each child. Not a single persistent microchimeric T cell clone was detected.

The sample consisted of blood. This clonotype was obtained from a boy between 10 and 17 years old in good health.

The CDR3: CASGFDNSYEQYF. CDR3 in DNA: TGTGCTAGTGGTTTTGACAACTCCTACGAGCAGTACTTC. The chain is built from TRBV12-5 and TRBJ2-7; no clear D gene. The CDR3 has 13 residues. CDR1 and CDR2 from the germline V gene are LGHNT and FRNRAP. Trimming took 3 bases from V and 0 from J, leaving 6 bases between them.